This T cell receptor beta chain derives from a study of T cell responses to AZD1222 COVID-19 vaccine. Regarding the study as a whole: Spike-wide coverage was observed for vaccine-associated CD4 TCRs, with dominant responses at 160-218 and 743-854. The repertoires were collected only after the peak T cell response.

Turning to this clone: Its antigen is as yet unknown.

Here immunoSEQ multiplex PCR was the method, and the copy in TCRdb shows in-frame clones only, minus some. In the table there are roughly 100,000 clones, about 88% of which are singletons. The sequences come from peripheral blood, collected on day 0 of AZD1222 vaccination. The source is an adult in good health.

CDR3 amino acids: CASEGRINSPLHF. Here the CDR3 DNA reads TGTGCCTCAGAGGGGCGGATAAATTCACCCCTCCACTTT. V is TRBV30 and J is TRBJ1-6; D may be TRBD1 (5 bases). The ends were cut back, 7 bases at V and 7 bases at J, with 14 bases in the middle. The CDR3 has 13 amino acids. Germline CDR1 GTSNPN, CDR2 SVGIG (reference sequence).